The 27 T cell receptor beta chains below come from one sample, sequenced in a study of blood T cell repertoires in COVID-19. The method was immunoSEQ multiplex PCR; TCRdb's version includes in-frame clones alone and lacks a portion of them. The table includes over 400,000 clones, over 75% detected once. Sequencing was performed on peripheral blood. These receptors all come from a human donor in a cohort sampled during active COVID-19.

This sequence joins TRBV10-3 and TRBJ2-1; 10 nucleotides agree with TRBD2. The CDR3 spans 16 residues. V shed 0 bases and J 4 bases; nucleotides not matched to a gene: 3. Germline V gene sequence: CDR1 ENHRY, CDR2 SYGVKD. CDR3 region: CAISESLAGTYNEQFF. The CDR3, as DNA: TGTGCCATCAGTGAGTCACTAGCGGGAACGTACAATGAGCAGTTCTTC.

This rearrangement joins TRBV6-2 or TRBV6-3 to TRBJ2-3; no firm D call. This CDR3 has 12 residues. Trimming left V 5 bases short and J 7 bases short, with 10 bases between. Germline V gene lookup returns CDR1 MNHEY and CDR2 SVGEGT. The CDR3 DNA reads TGTGCCAGCAGTCGCCCGGTAAATACGCAGTATTTT. It specifies CASSRPVNTQYF.

This clone was seen only once. The V call is TRBV28, the J call TRBJ2-2; TRBD1 agrees at 7 bases. Looked up from germline, CDR1 is MDHEN and CDR2 is SYDVKM. The trim removed 7 bases at V and 2 bases at J, leaving 10 bases unmatched. This CDR3 has 16 residues. The CDR3 is CASNPLGGRNTGELFF. In DNA, the CDR3 is TGTGCCAGCAATCCTTTAGGGGGCCGAAACACCGGGGAGCTGTTTTTT. The variable domain in full, completed from reference TRBV28 and TRBJ2-2, reads DVKVTQSSRYLVKRTGEKVFLECVQDMDHENMFWYRQDPGLGLRLIYFSYDVKMKEKGDIPEGYSVSREKKERFSLILESASTNQTSMYLCASNPLGGRNTGELFFGEGSRLTVL.

This rearrangement joins TRBV6-5 to TRBJ2-3; no reliable D call. CDR3 length: 12 residues. CDR1 MNHEY and CDR2 SVGAGI come from the germline V gene. V was clipped by 7 bases and J by 4 bases, with 9 bases between them. The CDR3 spells CASTNAADTQYF. The CDR3 DNA sequence: TGTGCCAGCACCAACGCGGCAGATACGCAGTATTTT.

CDR3 region: CASSPRGSEGYTF. Written as DNA, the CDR3 is TGTGCCAGCAGTCCGCGAGGCTCGGAGGGCTACACCTTC. This sequence joins TRBV27 and TRBJ1-2; D remains ambiguous. Germline V gene lookup returns CDR1 MNHEY and CDR2 SMNVEV (reference sequence). V was cut by 5 bases and J by 8 bases, with 15 bases left in between. This CDR3 has 13 residues.

V usage is TRBV24-1 and J usage is TRBJ2-3; TRBD2 might be the D (8 bases). CDR1 is KGHDR, CDR2 SFDVKD, per germline. Trimming removed 4 bases from V and 3 bases from J, with 16 bases in between. The CDR3 is made up of 16 amino acids. The CDR3 nucleotides are TGTGCCACCAGTGACGGGGGGGACAGTATAACAGATACGCAGTATTTT. Its protein is CATSDGGDSITDTQYF.

This clone came up once. One end of the junction varies from germline; a read error may be responsible. The J gene is TRBJ2-5, the V gene TRBV7-7; the match to TRBD2 covers 8 bases. Germline CDR1 is SSHAT and CDR2 is FNYEAQ (reference sequence). This CDR3 is 13 amino acids long. The CDR3 nucleotides are TGTGCTAGCAGGGAAGCGGGAGTGGAGACCCAGTACTTC. Translated: CASREAGVETQYF.

This clone appeared a single time. V is TRBV19 and J is TRBJ1-2; D remains unclear. CDR3 length: 13 amino acids. The germline CDR1 and CDR2 sequences are LNHDA and SQIVND (reference sequence). The ends were cut back, 5 bases at V and 6 bases at J, with 13 bases in the middle. The CDR3 coding sequence is TGTGCCAGTAGTTCGTCGGTGTTTGATGGCTACACCTTC. Translated: CASSSSVFDGYTF.

This chain joins TRBV19 and TRBJ2-5; 9 bases match TRBD1. Looked up from germline, CDR1 is LNHDA and CDR2 is SQIVND (reference sequence). Unmatched junction bases numbered 7, after V lost 5 bases and J lost 0 bases. The CDR3 loop spans 16 amino acids. The CDR3 is CASSGQGPMYQETQYF. The CDR3 coding sequence is TGTGCCAGTAGTGGACAGGGGCCTATGTACCAAGAGACCCAGTACTTC.

The chain couples TRBV4-3 to TRBJ2-5, with 8 nucleotides matching TRBD1. V dropped 0 bases and J dropped 5; count of bases not matched to a gene: 5. The CDR3 totals 15 residues. Looked up from germline, CDR1 is LGHNA and CDR2 is YSLEER. Here the CDR3 reads CASSQDIDRGETQYF. The CDR3 DNA follows: TGCGCCAGCAGCCAAGATATTGACAGGGGCGAGACCCAGTACTTC.

The V call is TRBV5-1, the J call TRBJ1-6; 7 bases align to TRBD1. The CDR3 totals 15 residues. CDR1 SGHRS and CDR2 YFSETQ come from the germline V gene. J was trimmed by 7 bases and V by 0 bases; bases with no gene match: 4. In nucleotides, the CDR3 is TGCGCCAGCAGCTTGGTAGGGACAGAGAATTCACCCCTCCACTTT. It yields the protein CASSLVGTENSPLHF.

The chain is built from TRBV5-1 and TRBJ1-1; D is ambiguous. V was shortened by 3 bases and J by 2 bases, with 11 bases between the two germline ends. CDR3 length: 14 amino acids. Germline V gene lookup returns CDR1 SGHRS and CDR2 YFSETQ. CDR3 sequence: CASSSEVSNTEAFF. The CDR3 region has the DNA TGCGCCAGCAGCTCGGAGGTGTCAAACACTGAAGCTTTCTTT.

This chain uses TRBV25-1 with TRBJ1-5, with D possibly matching TRBD1 (5 bases). In germline, CDR1 is MGHDK, CDR2 SYGVNS. The CDR3 length is 14 residues. Between the trimmed V and J ends, which lost 7 bases and 5 bases, there was a span of 15 bases. This CDR3 reads CASTGSGGDQPQHF. The CDR3 bases are TGTGCCAGCACGGGCTCCGGGGGGGATCAGCCCCAGCATTTT.

The chain uses TRBV10-3 and TRBJ1-3; no reliable D call. V was clipped by 4 bases and J by 0 bases, with 7 bases between them. CDR3 length: 14 amino acids. CDR1 and CDR2 (germline): ENHRY, SYGVKD. The CDR3 here is CAISGTDSGNTIYF. The CDR3 bases are TGTGCCATCAGTGGAACAGACTCTGGAAACACCATATATTTT.

The rearrangement joins TRBV4-3 to TRBJ2-3; a possible D gene is TRBD2 (6 bases). Trimming cost V 0 bases and J 6 bases, with 16 bases left between them. The CDR3 runs to 16 residues. The V gene's germline CDR1 is LGHNA and CDR2 YSLEER. CDR3 in amino acids: CASSQDPPLSGDTQYF. CDR3 in DNA: TGCGCCAGCAGCCAAGATCCTCCTCTCAGCGGGGATACGCAGTATTTT.

The gene calls are TRBV6-5 and TRBJ1-2, with 8 bases matching TRBD1. V gave up 10 bases and J gave up 7 bases; unmatched junction bases: 8. Germline lookup yields CDR1 MNHEY and CDR2 SVGAGI. This CDR3 region has 12 residues. The CDR3 region has the DNA TGTGCCACGACAGGGGAAATGGGTGGCTACACCTTC. This encodes CATTGEMGGYTF.

The rearrangement links TRBV19 to TRBJ2-5; 9 bases fit TRBD1. The germline V gene encodes CDR1 LNHDA and CDR2 SQIVND (reference sequence). Trimming cost V 7 bases and J 5 bases; bases outside gene matches: 5. This CDR3 is 13 amino acids long. The CDR3 protein is CASKGTGPETQYF. Here the CDR3 DNA reads TGTGCCAGTAAAGGGACAGGGCCGGAGACCCAGTACTTC.

The chain recombines TRBV5-1 with TRBJ1-3; D is unclear. This CDR3 region has 14 residues. V lost 0 bases and J lost 3, with 7 bases in between. The germline V gene encodes CDR1 SGHRS and CDR2 YFSETQ. CDR3 amino acids: CASSLDGVGNTIYF. In DNA form, the CDR3 reads TGCGCCAGCAGCTTGGACGGGGTTGGAAACACCATATATTTT.

The chain joins TRBV29-1 to TRBJ1-2, with D perhaps matching TRBD1 (6 bases). Looked up from germline, CDR1 is SQVTM and CDR2 is ANQGSEA. This CDR3 comprises 12 residues. Trimming removed 3 bases at V and 4 bases at J, with 9 bases between. The CDR3: CSVDRDTYGYTF. CDR3 bases: TGCAGCGTTGATAGGGACACCTATGGCTACACCTTC.

The V gene is TRBV4-2, the J gene TRBJ2-1; 13 bases agree with TRBD2. The CDR3 is 16 residues long. J was trimmed by 7 bases and V by 4 bases; bases with no gene match: 7. CDR1 and CDR2 (germline): LGHNA, YNFKEQ. In DNA, the CDR3 is TGTGCCAGCAGCCGATCCGGGACTAGCGGGATTAATGAGCAGTTCTTC. This encodes CASSRSGTSGINEQFF.

The genes are TRBV5-6 and TRBJ1-2, with 9 bases aligning to TRBD1. The CDR3 spans 14 residues. After removal of 6 bases from V and 1 base from J, the junction contained 4 bases not matched to a gene. The germline V gene encodes CDR1 SGHDT and CDR2 YYEEEE. The CDR3 is CASILTGGNYGYTF. The CDR3 coding sequence is TGTGCCAGCATACTGACAGGGGGTAACTATGGCTACACCTTC.

The rearrangement uses TRBV27 and TRBJ2-7, with a weak D call TRBD2 (5 bases). Germline CDR1 MNHEY, CDR2 SMNVEV (reference sequence). CDR3 length: 14 amino acids. V lost 4 bases and J lost 6, with 16 bases in between. CDR3: CASSSQAGLGEQYF. As DNA, the CDR3 is TGTGCCAGCAGTTCCCAGGCGGGCCTTGGCGAGCAGTACTTC.

This chain connects TRBV7-3 to TRBJ1-5, with 8 bases identical to TRBD1. CDR1 and CDR2 (germline): SGHTA, FQGTGA. J was trimmed by 6 bases and V by 5 bases; bases with no gene match: 3. The CDR3 has 13 amino acids. The CDR3 coding sequence is TGTGCCAGCAGCCAGGGGGCAGGTCAGCCCCAGCATTTT. It encodes CASSQGAGQPQHF.

This chain uses TRBV5-5 with TRBJ2-7; 10 bases are shared with TRBD1. CDR3 size: 15 residues. Germline V lookup: CDR1 SGHKS, CDR2 YYEKEE (reference sequence). V lost 4 bases and J lost 9; bases outside the gene matches: 13. The CDR3 nucleotides read TGTGCCAGCAGCACACTCGACAGGGGGCATAATGGGCAGTACTTC. It is translated as CASSTLDRGHNGQYF.

The chain uses TRBV5-1 and TRBJ1-1, with D tentatively TRBD1 (5 bases). Germline CDR1 is SGHRS and CDR2 is YFSETQ. This CDR3 is built from 13 residues. Trimming left V 8 bases short and J 0 bases short, with 11 bases between. The CDR3 here is CASKQEMNTEAFF. Here the CDR3 DNA reads TGCGCCAGTAAACAGGAGATGAACACTGAAGCTTTCTTT. Combining the CDR3 with reference TRBV5-1 and TRBJ1-1 gives the whole variable domain KAGVTQTPRYLIKTRGQQVTLSCSPISGHRSVSWYQQTPGQGLQFLFEYFSETQRNKGNFPGRFSGRQFSNSRSEMNVSTLELGDSALYLCASKQEMNTEAFFGQGTRLTVV.

The chain carries TRBV9 and TRBJ2-3, with D perhaps matching TRBD2 (5 bases). The V and J ends lost 0 bases and 2 bases respectively, with 7 bases between them. The length of the CDR3 is 14 residues. Germline V CDR1 and CDR2: SGDLS, YYNGEE. In DNA form, the CDR3 reads TGTGCCAGCAGCGTAGTAGCGTCCACAGATACGCAGTATTTT. Protein: CASSVVASTDTQYF.

V and J are TRBV5-1 and TRBJ1-1, with 9 positions matching TRBD1. CDR1 is SGHRS and CDR2 is YFSETQ in the germline V gene. V shed 0 bases and J 0 bases; nucleotides not matched to a gene: 6. This CDR3 comprises 17 residues. The CDR3, as DNA: TGCGCCAGCAGCTTGGAACAGGGGGCTGGGATGAACACTGAAGCTTTCTTT. This sequence encodes CASSLEQGAGMNTEAFF.